The T cell receptor (beta chain) described here comes from a study of T cells in localized non-small cell lung cancer. Profiling relied on immunoSEQ multiplex PCR, and the TCRdb table lists in-frame clones only, not all of them. This sample has tens of thousands of clones, with more than 75% found just once. The CDR3 contains 17 residues. Germline loops: CDR1 LNHDA, CDR2 SQIVND (reference sequence). V lost 4 bases and J lost 4; bases outside the gene matches: 7. The material was PBMCs, obtained before any cancer treatment. This receptor was obtained from a woman aged 40 to 75 with stage II squamous cell lung carcinoma. V is TRBV19 and J is TRBJ2-3; TRBD2 aligns across 14 bases. DNA for the CDR3: TGTGCCAGTAGTACTATCGGACTAGCGGGAGGCGCAGATACGCAGTATTTT. Translation gives CASSTIGLAGGADTQYF.